Below, 20 T cell receptor beta chains from the same sample are listed, as sequenced in a study of T cell responses to AZD1222 COVID-19 vaccine. Method: immunoSEQ multiplex PCR; TCRdb's copy keeps in-frame clones and lacks some. The table has under 140,000 clones, around 90% seen once. The sequenced sample was peripheral blood, obtained on day 0 of AZD1222 vaccination. The receptors here all came from an adult in good health.

This sequence joins TRBV6-4 and TRBJ2-1; 8 bases match TRBD1. This CDR3 contains 15 residues. V lost 5 bases to trimming and J lost 4 bases; unmatched junction nucleotides: 7. CDR1 is MRHNA and CDR2 is SNTAGT in the germline V gene. This CDR3 reads CASSSVGQGYNEQFF. The CDR3 DNA sequence: TGTGCCAGCAGTAGCGTCGGACAGGGATACAATGAGCAGTTCTTC.

V is TRBV11-2 and J is TRBJ2-5; D possibly corresponds to TRBD1 (6 bases). Trimming removed 4 bases from V and 2 bases from J, with 11 bases in between. The CDR3 runs 14 residues. Germline CDR1 is SGHAT and CDR2 is FQNNGV. This chain's CDR3 is CASSWLGQQETQYF. CDR3 nucleotides: TGTGCCAGCAGCTGGCTGGGACAACAAGAGACCCAGTACTTC.

The chain has TRBV28 and TRBJ1-2; D call uncertain. The CDR3 runs 14 residues. Germline values: CDR1 MDHEN, CDR2 SYDVKM. V dropped 3 bases and J dropped 4 bases, with 12 bases sitting between them. The CDR3 sequence is CASSFPQEVYGYTF. CDR3 nucleotide sequence: TGTGCCAGCAGTTTCCCCCAGGAAGTCTATGGCTACACCTTC.

The CDR3 reads CASSPSRRRSGNTIYF. CDR3 nucleotides: TGTGCCAGTAGTCCCTCTCGACGCCGCTCTGGAAACACCATATATTTT. The V gene is TRBV19, the J gene TRBJ1-3, with unresolved D. Trimming took 5 bases from V and 0 from J, leaving 14 bases between them. Germline CDR1 and CDR2: LNHDA and SQIVND (reference sequence). The CDR3 sequence is 16 residues long.

The chain links TRBV5-1 to TRBJ1-2; weak D call: TRBD1 (6 bases). V lost 0 bases and J lost 6, with 9 bases in between. The CDR3 totals 13 residues. CDR1 and CDR2 (germline): SGHRS, YFSETQ. The CDR3 is CASSLEQGDGYTF. The CDR3 DNA is TGCGCCAGCAGCTTGGAACAGGGCGATGGCTACACCTTC.

DNA for the CDR3: TGTGCCAGCAGGACAGGGGGAGAACGCGAGCAGTACTTC. It codes for CASRTGGEREQYF. The rearrangement joins TRBV2 to TRBJ2-7, with 9 bases matching TRBD1. The CDR3 runs to 13 residues. The trim removed 6 bases at V and 6 bases at J, leaving 6 bases unmatched. Per germline, CDR1 SNHLY and CDR2 FYNNEI.

The chain uses TRBV11-1 and TRBJ1-6, with TRBD1 matching over 9 bases. The V gene's germline CDR1 is SGHAT and CDR2 FQDESV (reference sequence). The CDR3 is 16 residues long. Trimming removed 5 bases from V and 9 bases from J; junction bases left unmatched: 11. CDR3 DNA sequence: TGTGCCAGCAGCCGTAAGTCCGGGACAGGGACTTCACCCCTCCACTTT. Translated: CASSRKSGTGTSPLHF. Supplemented by reference TRBV11-1 and TRBJ1-6, the full variable domain reads EAEVAQSPRYKITEKSQAVAFWCDPISGHATLYWYRQILGQGPELLVQFQDESVVDDSQLPKDRFSAERLKGVDSTLKIQPAELGDSAMYLCASSRKSGTGTSPLHFGNGTRLTVT.

The rearrangement links TRBV18 to TRBJ2-7; D perhaps matches TRBD1 (6 bases). This CDR3 has 13 residues. Per the germline V gene, CDR1 is KGHSH and CDR2 is LQKENI. With 8 bases removed from V and 9 bases from J, the gap between germline ends came to 20 bases. As DNA, the CDR3 is TGTGCCAGCAGACAGGACATAAACTTAGGGCAGTACTTC. Translated: CASRQDINLGQYF.

The chain joins TRBV30 to TRBJ1-5, with D uncertain. With 0 bases removed from V and 3 bases from J, the gap between germline ends came to 6 bases. There are 13 residues in the CDR3. The germline gives CDR1 GTSNPN, CDR2 SVGIG (reference sequence). The CDR3 loop is CAWSVRPNQPQHF. The CDR3 DNA sequence: TGTGCCTGGAGTGTACGACCCAATCAGCCCCAGCATTTT.

Concerning this clone: Other DNA sequences in the same sample also yield this CDR3. This rearrangement joins TRBV19 to TRBJ2-7; possibly TRBD2 for D (6 bases). V lost 2 bases to trimming and J lost 6 bases, with 8 bases between them. CDR3 length equals 12 residues. Germline loops: CDR1 LNHDA, CDR2 SQIVND (reference sequence). CDR3 sequence (DNA): TGTGCCAGTAGTATATTGGGGGGCGAGCAGTACTTC. It is translated as CASSILGGEQYF. The full variable domain, with the rest looked up from reference TRBV19 and TRBJ2-7, is DGGITQSPKYLFRKEGQNVTLSCEQNLNHDAMYWYRQDPGQGLRLIYYSQIVNDFQKGDIAEGYSVSREKKESFPLTVTSAQKNPTAFYLCASSILGGEQYFGPGTRLTVT.

The chain uses TRBV10-3 and TRBJ1-1, with D uncertain. Germline CDR1 and CDR2: ENHRY and SYGVKD. The CDR3 has 12 amino acids. V was pared by 3 bases and J by 7 bases, with 9 bases between. The CDR3 nucleotides read TGTGCCATCAGTGACAAAAGTATTGAAGCTTTCTTT. Amino acid sequence: CAISDKSIEAFF.

This CDR3 is CASSLVGGLTYGYTF. In DNA form, the CDR3 reads TGTGCCAGCAGCTTAGTCGGGGGGCTAACCTATGGCTACACCTTC. The chain couples TRBV13 to TRBJ1-2; D might be TRBD1 (6 bases). The V end was cut by 1 base, the J end by 4 bases, with 13 bases between. The CDR3 extends over 15 amino acids. The V gene's germline CDR1 is PRHDT and CDR2 FYEKMQ (reference sequence).

The chain employs TRBV3-1 (or the pseudogene TRBV3-2) and TRBJ1-2; the match to TRBD1 covers 8 bases. The length of the CDR3 is 14 residues. J lost 4 bases, V lost 6 bases, and 7 bases had no gene match. Germline V CDR1 and CDR2: LGHDT, YNNKEL (reference sequence). The CDR3 is CASSPTTGVYGYTF. The CDR3 nucleotides read TGTGCCAGCAGTCCTACGACAGGGGTCTATGGCTACACCTTC.

This clone appeared a single time. The CDR3 spells CASSQESDYSNQPQHF. DNA of the CDR3: TGCGCCAGCAGTCAAGAATCGGACTATAGCAATCAGCCCCAGCATTTT. This chain links TRBV23-1 with TRBJ1-5; D uncertain. Being an ORF, TRBV23-1 has a function that is uncertain. The V and J ends lost 2 bases and 0 bases respectively, with 11 bases between them. This CDR3 spans 16 amino acids.

The chain recombines TRBV18 with TRBJ1-6, with 8 bases matching TRBD1. After removal of 5 bases from V and 10 bases from J, the junction contained 4 bases not matched to a gene. The CDR3 is 13 amino acids. CDR1 KGHSH and CDR2 LQKENI come from the germline V gene. The CDR3: CASSSGQGSPLHF. In nucleotides, the CDR3 is TGTGCCAGCTCATCCGGACAGGGCTCACCCCTCCACTTT.

This clone occurred a few times. The chain couples TRBV7-8 to TRBJ1-6; possibly TRBD1 for D (5 bases). CDR3 length: 18 amino acids. V was clipped by 4 bases and J by 0 bases, with 16 bases between them. Per germline, CDR1 SGHVS and CDR2 FQNEAQ. CDR3 nucleotide sequence: TGTGCCAGCAGCTGGCCCGGCTGGGGCAGCTCCTATAATTCACCCCTCCACTTT. Residues: CASSWPGWGSSYNSPLHF.

The rearrangement uses TRBV28 and TRBJ1-1; 9 nucleotides align to TRBD1. Germline trimming cut 4 bases from V and 5 bases from J; bases unmatched to any gene: 29. The V gene's germline CDR1 is MDHEN and CDR2 SYDVKM. The CDR3 spans 22 residues. CDR3 in DNA: TGTGCCAGCAGTTCCGCATCCTTCATCGTCGGACAGGGGAAGGGTAGGAGGACTGAAGCTTTCTTT. Protein: CASSSASFIVGQGKGRRTEAFF.

This chain links TRBV24-1 with TRBJ2-5, with D possibly being TRBD1 or TRBD2 (6 bases each). The V gene's germline CDR1 is KGHDR and CDR2 SFDVKD. Trimming removed 4 bases at V and 5 bases at J, with 19 bases between. The CDR3 covers 16 residues. CDR3 nucleotide sequence: TGTGCCACCAGTGAGGGATTCGGAGGGGGTCAGGAGACCCAGTACTTC. Translation: CATSEGFGGGQETQYF.

The V and J genes are TRBV7-2 and TRBJ1-5, with no clear D. Per germline, CDR1 SGHTA and CDR2 FQGNSA. V was trimmed by 2 bases and J by 1 base, leaving 12 bases between them. CDR3 size: 16 residues. CDR3 sequence reads: CASSLITLASNQPQHF. The CDR3 bases are TGTGCCAGCAGCTTAATTACCCTCGCAAGCAATCAGCCCCAGCATTTT.

The chain recombines TRBV7-9 with TRBJ2-3; the D gene could be TRBD1 or TRBD2 (5 bases each). The V and J ends lost 4 bases and 0 bases respectively, with 14 bases between them. CDR3 length: 16 amino acids. Germline V gives CDR1 SEHNR, CDR2 FQNEAQ (reference sequence). The CDR3 nucleotides read TGTGCCAGCAGCTCCCGGGACGGCAGGAGCACAGATACGCAGTATTTT. It specifies CASSSRDGRSTDTQYF.